The clone carrying this TCR beta chain occurred once. Primers used in a second PCR of roughly 7 to 12 cycles were a sample-barcoded 5' primer and a J-beta primer mix. TCRdb re-derived calls from the 5' RACE reads in MiXCR, one entry per CDR3 protein. The sample includes more than 800,000 distinct CDR3 sequences, 25% to 30% of them seen just once. The CDR3 loop spans 11 amino acids. The germline CDR1 and CDR2 sequences are DFQATT and SNEGSKA (reference sequence). Trimming cost V 8 bases and J 4 bases, with 11 bases left between them. This sample was included in a study of blood T cells in healthy people across ages. About 10 milliliters of peripheral blood were drawn from each donor. Whenever a sample was processed, at least 7 million PBMCs were isolated.

This clonotype originated in a woman aged 80 or older in good health. The material sequenced was blood. V and J are TRBV20-1 and TRBJ1-2; D gene ambiguous. CDR3 sequence (DNA): TGCAGTTCACCCGTACGCTATGGCTACACCTTC. It codes for CSSPVRYGYTF.